This T cell receptor (beta chain) appears in the sequencing data of a study of radiation and T cells in renal cell carcinoma. V shed 2 bases and J 1 base; nucleotides not matched to a gene: 4. This CDR3 has 16 residues. Germline-derived CDR1 and CDR2 are SGHTA and FQGNSA. The time point: blood 2 weeks post-SBRT. Treatment reported: 15 Gy SBRT to primary tumor, nephrectomy 4 weeks later. Sequencing used immunoSEQ multiplex PCR; TCRdb keeps in-frame clones, though not all of them. The sample yields tens of thousands of clones, 70% to 90% seen once. The chain employs TRBV7-2 and TRBJ2-2, with 7 bases matching TRBD2. This specimen was blood, taken from a patient whose treatment included radiotherapy and nephrectomy. This sequence was found in a woman aged 45-60 years with renal cell carcinoma. The CDR3 here is CASSLSGLGNTGELFF. In nucleotides, the CDR3 is TGTGCCAGCAGCTTATCTGGACTAGGGAACACCGGGGAGCTGTTTTTT.